What follows are 7 T cell receptor beta chains derived from one specimen sequenced in a study of control samples from healthy donors and cancer patients. Profiled with immunoSEQ multiplex PCR; TCRdb holds only in-frame clones, not every one. This repertoire shows more than 70,000 clones, approximately 89% found once; its top ten account for 15% to 20%. Sequencing was performed on PBMCs. The source is a man in his 60s with lung cancer.

The chain is built from TRBV6-6 and TRBJ1-5; no firm D call. The length of the CDR3 is 13 residues. Trimming pared 7 bases from V and 4 bases from J, leaving 11 bases between. Germline lookup yields CDR1 MNHNY and CDR2 SVGAGI (reference sequence). The CDR3 nucleotides are TGTGCCAGCACCACCGATCTAAATCAGCCCCAGCATTTT. Its protein is CASTTDLNQPQHF.

In its sample, this clone was seen a few times. This sample also contains other DNA sequences that code for the same CDR3. The rearrangement links TRBV5-1 to TRBJ1-4, with D uncertain. V lost 1 base to trimming and J lost 0 bases, with 1 base between them. The CDR3 is 13 residues long. Germline V CDR1 and CDR2: SGHRS, YFSETQ. DNA of the CDR3: TGCGCCAGCAGCTTGACAACTAATGAAAAACTGTTTTTT. Translation: CASSLTTNEKLFF.

The rearrangement uses TRBV6-5 and TRBJ1-2; possibly TRBD1 for D (6 bases). Trimming pared 10 bases from V and 2 bases from J, leaving 14 bases between. Per the germline V gene, CDR1 is MNHEY and CDR2 is SVGAGI. The CDR3 totals 13 residues. CDR3 nucleotides: TGTGCCACCAGACAGGAGGTGAACTATGGCTACACCTTC. Its translation: CATRQEVNYGYTF.

This clone was recorded only once. This chain joins TRBV18 and TRBJ2-3; 11 positions agree with TRBD2. CDR1 is KGHSH and CDR2 is LQKENI in the germline V gene. The CDR3 spans 15 residues. Trimming at V came to 6 bases and at J to 2 bases, leaving 4 bases not matched to a gene. The CDR3 is CASSTSGGFTDTQYF. The CDR3 DNA is TGTGCCAGCTCTACTAGCGGGGGTTTCACAGATACGCAGTATTTT.

The chain recombines TRBV3-1 (or the pseudogene TRBV3-2) with TRBJ1-4, with D possibly matching TRBD1 (6 bases). The germline V and J ends were trimmed by 1 base and 2 bases, with 14 bases remaining between them. CDR1 and CDR2 from the germline V gene are LGHDT and YNNKEL (reference sequence). The CDR3 is 17 amino acids. The CDR3 reads CASSQALWGQTNEKLFF. The CDR3, as DNA: TGTGCCAGCAGCCAAGCCCTCTGGGGGCAGACTAATGAAAAACTGTTTTTT.

On this clone: Other nucleotide sequences in the sample specify the same CDR3. The chain has TRBV5-1 and TRBJ2-5; D is possibly TRBD2 (5 bases). Germline V gene lookup returns CDR1 SGHRS and CDR2 YFSETQ. Trimming took off 4 bases at V and 2 bases at J, with 12 bases between the two ends. This CDR3 region has 14 residues. CDR3 nucleotide sequence: TGCGCCAGCAGCCCCGGAGGACCTCAAGAGACCCAGTACTTC. It codes for CASSPGGPQETQYF.

V and J are TRBV27 and TRBJ1-2; 10 bases are a match to TRBD1. The germline gives CDR1 MNHEY, CDR2 SMNVEV (reference sequence). The CDR3 is 15 amino acids. V lost 4 bases and J lost 4; bases outside the gene matches: 6. The CDR3 DNA follows: TGTGCCAGCAGTTCCCGGGACAGGGGACTCTATGGCTACACCTTC. As protein: CASSSRDRGLYGYTF.